This T cell receptor beta chain was recovered during a study of T cells after yellow fever vaccination. This CDR3 contains 18 residues. V was shortened by 3 bases and J by 2 bases, with 18 bases between the two germline ends. Germline-derived CDR1 and CDR2 are SGHRS and YFSETQ. Using its own MiXCR run on the 5' RACE reads, TCRdb lists one record per CDR3 protein. The sample shows 150,000 to 200,000 distinct CDR3 sequences, around 7.2% of them seen only once. In its sample, this clonotype was seen many times. The genes are TRBV5-1 and TRBJ2-6; perhaps TRBD1 as D (6 bases). The sequencing here drew on CD4+ T cells sorted from PBMCs, taken more than 4 days after the first yellow fever vaccination. This TCR derives from a man between 18 and 35 years old who received the YFV17D yellow fever vaccine. CDR3 DNA sequence: TGCGCCAGCAGCTCAGTGTCCCTGGGGGCGGCTGGGGCCAACGTCCTGACTTTC. As protein: CASSSVSLGAAGANVLTF.